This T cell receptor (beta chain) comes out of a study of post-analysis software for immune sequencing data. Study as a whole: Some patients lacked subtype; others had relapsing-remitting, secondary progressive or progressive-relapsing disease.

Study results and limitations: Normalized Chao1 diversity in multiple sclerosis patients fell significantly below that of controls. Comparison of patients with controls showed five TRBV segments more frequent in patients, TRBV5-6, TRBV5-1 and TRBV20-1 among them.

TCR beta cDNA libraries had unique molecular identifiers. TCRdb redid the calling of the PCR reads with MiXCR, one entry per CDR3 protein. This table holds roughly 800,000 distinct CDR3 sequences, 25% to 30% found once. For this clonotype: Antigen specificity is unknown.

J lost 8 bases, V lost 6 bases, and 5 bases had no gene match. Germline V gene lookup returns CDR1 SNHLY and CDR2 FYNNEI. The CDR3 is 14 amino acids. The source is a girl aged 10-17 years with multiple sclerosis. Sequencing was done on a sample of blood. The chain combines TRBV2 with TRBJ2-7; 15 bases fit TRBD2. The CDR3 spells CASRRTSGGDQQYF. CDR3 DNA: TGTGCCAGCAGGAGGACTAGCGGGGGGGACCAGCAGTACTTC.